The 2 T cell receptor beta chains below were found in one sample sequenced in a study of T cell changes during pregnancy in multiple sclerosis (dated by TCRdb to between 2018 and 2021). Library method: the immunoSEQ multiplex PCR assay. The immuneACCESS repertoire file appears here via TCRdb, limited to in-frame rearrangements. These files lack a portion of the clones; in checked studies, under half of the deficit traces to unresolved V genes, and the cause of the others is not known. The sample table lists fewer than 65,000 clones, roughly 93% of them with a count of one. About 1.9% of the sample lies in the top ten. The material was peripheral blood, obtained in the second trimester of pregnancy. These receptors were collected from a female donor with multiple sclerosis, enrolled in a pregnancy study.

This rearrangement joins TRBV7-3 to TRBJ2-3; 9 nucleotides line up with TRBD2. Germline V gene sequence: CDR1 SGHTA, CDR2 FQGTGA. This CDR3 region has 16 residues. J lost 0 bases, V lost 4 bases, and 5 bases had no gene match. This chain's CDR3 is CASSSRLAGSTDTQYF. CDR3 in DNA: TGTGCCAGCAGCTCTCGCCTAGCGGGGAGCACAGATACGCAGTATTTT.

The V and J genes are TRBV23-1 and TRBJ2-4; 10 bases map to TRBD2. TRBV23-1 is designated an ORF whose function remains uncertain. V lost 7 bases and J lost 3; bases outside the gene matches: 15. The CDR3 loop spans 18 amino acids. The CDR3 reads CASNPRTSGGVGKNIQYF. CDR3 DNA sequence: TGCGCCAGCAACCCCCGGACTAGCGGAGGGGTGGGCAAAAACATTCAGTACTTC.